The 28 T cell receptor beta chains reported below all come from one sample, sequenced in a study of beta chain features in type 1 diabetes. Overall study results and limits: People with Type 1 diabetes carried modestly yet significantly shorter TCRB CDR3s in all four CD4+ subsets.

Antigens of these TCRs are unknown. Isolated RNA was reverse transcribed in full, so expressed TCRB transcripts were sequenced. Only in-frame clones appear in the TCRdb table, and some are missing; sequencing was by immunoSEQ multiplex PCR. The data contain around 40,000 clones, roughly 70% of them singletons. The sequencing input was Tregs from blood. These receptors came from a woman aged 18-29 years with type 1 diabetes.

The V gene is TRBV9, the J gene TRBJ2-7; possibly TRBD1 for D (5 bases). The germline V gene encodes CDR1 SGDLS and CDR2 YYNGEE. V dropped 2 bases and J dropped 3 bases, with 12 bases sitting between them. The CDR3 is 14 amino acids. As DNA, the CDR3 is TGTGCCAGCAGCGTTGACAGTGCCGTCTACGAGCAGTACTTC. The encoded protein is CASSVDSAVYEQYF.

The genes are TRBV5-4 and TRBJ2-3; TRBD2 agrees at 7 bases. The CDR3 totals 13 residues. Germline V gives CDR1 SGHNT, CDR2 YYREEE (reference sequence). V was pared by 2 bases and J by 4 bases, with 1 base of the junction left unmatched. DNA for the CDR3: TGTGCCAGCAGCTTCGCGGGAGCAGATACGCAGTATTTT. It specifies CASSFAGADTQYF.

CDR3: CASSGQGTYGGYTF. The CDR3 DNA follows: TGTGCCAGCAGTGGACAGGGGACCTATGGGGGCTACACCTTC. The chain combines TRBV6-1 with TRBJ1-2, with 8 positions matching TRBD1. The germline CDR1 and CDR2 sequences are MNHNS and SASEGT. CDR3 length: 14 residues. V shed 4 bases, J shed 8 bases, and the junction held 9 bases outside the gene matches.

The rearrangement joins TRBV29-1 to TRBJ2-7; D may be TRBD1 (6 bases). V was trimmed by 4 bases and J by 0 bases, leaving 13 bases between them. Per germline, CDR1 SQVTM and CDR2 ANQGSEA. The CDR3 spans 14 residues. CDR3 DNA sequence: TGCAGCGTTGCCAGGACAGCAACCTCCTACGAGCAGTACTTC. As protein: CSVARTATSYEQYF.

The gene calls are TRBV7-2 and TRBJ2-5; no clear D gene. This CDR3 has 13 residues. V lost 1 base and J 1 base, leaving 4 bases between the germline ends. Germline CDR1 SGHTA, CDR2 FQGNSA. Here the CDR3 reads CASSLVIQETQYF. Here the CDR3 DNA reads TGTGCCAGCAGCTTAGTTATCCAAGAGACCCAGTACTTC.

The rearrangement uses TRBV4-1 and TRBJ2-7, with 9 bases aligning to TRBD1. This CDR3 region has 15 residues. J lost 5 bases, V lost 0 bases, and 5 bases had no gene match. Looked up from germline, CDR1 is MGHRA and CDR2 is YSYEKL. The CDR3 nucleotides read TGCGCCAGCAGCCAAGAAGGACAGGGGTTCAACGAGCAGTACTTC. The encoded protein is CASSQEGQGFNEQYF.

This clone was recorded only once. V usage is TRBV11-2 and J usage is TRBJ2-5, with 11 bases matching TRBD2. In germline, CDR1 is SGHAT, CDR2 FQNNGV. The CDR3 is made up of 15 amino acids. Losses at the gene ends were 1 base for V and 5 bases for J; bases not matched to a gene: 3. Here the CDR3 reads CASSLVAGGPETQYF. The CDR3, as DNA: TGTGCCAGCAGCTTAGTAGCGGGGGGGCCTGAGACCCAGTACTTC.

The CDR3 bases are TGTGCCATCACCAGGGACAGGGGCACAGATACGCAGTATTTT. It yields the protein CAITRDRGTDTQYF. This rearrangement joins TRBV10-3 to TRBJ2-3; TRBD1 matches at 9 bases. Germline trimming cut 7 bases from V and 1 base from J; bases unmatched to any gene: 3. CDR3 size: 14 residues. Germline CDR1 and CDR2: ENHRY and SYGVKD.

The chain carries TRBV11-3 and TRBJ1-1; 7 nucleotides line up with TRBD1. The CDR3 sequence is 15 residues long. The germline V gene encodes CDR1 SGHNT and CDR2 YENEEA. V shed 1 base, J shed 1 base, and the junction held 3 bases outside the gene matches. CDR3 bases: TGTGCCAGCAGCTTAGGGACAGGACCGAACACTGAAGCTTTCTTT. Translating gives CASSLGTGPNTEAFF.

The rearrangement links TRBV5-1 to TRBJ2-7, with 9 bases fitting TRBD1. V dropped 2 bases and J dropped 1; count of bases not matched to a gene: 1. Germline CDR1 is SGHRS and CDR2 is YFSETQ. This CDR3 is built from 14 residues. Written as DNA, the CDR3 is TGCGCCAGCAGCTTCGGGACAGGGTCCTACGAGCAGTACTTC. This translates into CASSFGTGSYEQYF. Filled out from reference TRBV5-1 and TRBJ2-7, the complete variable domain reads KAGVTQTPRYLIKTRGQQVTLSCSPISGHRSVSWYQQTPGQGLQFLFEYFSETQRNKGNFPGRFSGRQFSNSRSEMNVSTLELGDSALYLCASSFGTGSYEQYFGPGTRLTVT.

This chain connects TRBV30 to TRBJ1-5, with unresolved D. CDR3 length: 17 residues. V shed 0 bases and J shed 2 bases, with 17 bases lying between them. Germline assignment: CDR1 GTSNPN and CDR2 SVGIG (reference sequence). CDR3 in DNA: TGTGCCTGGAGTGTACGTGGAGGCCAGGTCCGCAATCAGCCCCAGCATTTT. Its protein product is CAWSVRGGQVRNQPQHF.

This chain uses TRBV7-2 with TRBJ2-1; 7 nucleotides match TRBD2. CDR1 is SGHTA and CDR2 is FQGNSA in the germline V gene. V shed 8 bases and J 8 bases; nucleotides not matched to a gene: 15. This CDR3 contains 15 residues. The CDR3 here is CASDLGGGNNHEQFF. DNA for the CDR3: TGTGCCAGCGATCTGGGGGGGGGAAATAACCATGAGCAGTTCTTC. Together with reference TRBV7-2 and TRBJ2-1, the CDR3 gives the full variable domain: GAGVSQSPSNKVTEKGKDVELRCDPISGHTALYWYRQSLGQGLEFLIYFQGNSAPDKSGLPSDRFSAERTGGSVSTLTIQRTQQEDSAVYLCASDLGGGNNHEQFFGPGTRLTVL.

The V gene is TRBV5-6, the J gene TRBJ2-5, with D possibly TRBD1 on 6 matching bases. The J call is doubtful: the DNA matches TRBJ2-7 better. The CDR3 sequence is 14 residues long. Germline CDR1 and CDR2: SGHDT and YYEEEE. The CDR3 sequence: CASSLGHLSYEQYF. CDR3 in DNA: TGTGCCAGCAGCCTGGGACATCTCTCCTACGAGCAGTACTTC.

V is TRBV14 and J is TRBJ2-5; 8 nucleotides agree with TRBD2. Germline CDR1 is SGHDN and CDR2 is FVKESK. The CDR3 runs 16 residues. The junction had 8 bases not matched to a gene; V was cut back by 1 base and J by 4 bases. The CDR3: CASSQAAGGLAETQYF. For the CDR3, the DNA is TGTGCCAGCAGCCAAGCCGCGGGGGGTTTGGCAGAGACCCAGTACTTC.

This chain uses TRBV4-3 with TRBJ2-2; D unresolved. Germline CDR1 reads LGHNA; CDR2 reads YSLEER. The CDR3 covers 13 residues. Trimming cost V 4 bases and J 6 bases, with 9 bases left between them. CDR3 loop: CASSPRRAGELFF. The CDR3 DNA reads as TGCGCCAGCAGCCCTCGCCGGGCCGGGGAGCTGTTTTTT.

In nucleotides, the CDR3 is TGTGCCAGCAGCGCCGCGGGACAGGTGATCGAGCAGTACTTC. Amino acid sequence: CASSAAGQVIEQYF. The rearrangement uses TRBV5-4 and TRBJ2-7, with 8 bases matching TRBD1. CDR1 is SGHNT, CDR2 YYREEE, per germline (reference sequence). The CDR3 sequence is 14 residues long. J gave up 6 bases and V 4 bases, and 9 bases lay outside the gene matches. The full variable domain, rest sourced from reference TRBV5-4 and TRBJ2-7, is ETGVTQSPTHLIKTRGQQVTLRCSSQSGHNTVSWYQQALGQGPQFIFQYYREEENGRGNFPPRFSGLQFPNYSSELNVNALELDDSALYLCASSAAGQVIEQYFGPGTRLTVT.

This clone was counted a few times. The chain uses TRBV18 and TRBJ2-5; D is possibly TRBD1 (6 bases). The CDR3 consists of 14 residues. Deletions cut 3 bases from V and 1 base from J, with 9 bases between. CDR1 and CDR2 (germline): KGHSH, LQKENI. The CDR3 spells CASSPLDSQETQYF. For the CDR3, the DNA is TGTGCCAGCTCACCCCTGGACAGCCAAGAGACCCAGTACTTC.

This clone was detected only a few times. This sequence joins TRBV5-1 and TRBJ2-5; possibly TRBD2 for D (6 bases). The germline V and J ends were trimmed by 9 bases and 1 base, with 13 bases remaining between them. CDR3 length equals 13 residues. CDR1 and CDR2 from the germline V gene are SGHRS and YFSETQ. CDR3 sequence (DNA): TGCGCCACCCGGAGGGGCAGCCAAGAGACCCAGTACTTC. It codes for CATRRGSQETQYF.

The CDR3 loop reads CASSLMGTSAHKLQYF. The CDR3, as DNA: TGTGCCAGCAGTTTAATGGGAACTAGCGCACATAAACTTCAGTACTTC. V and J are TRBV28 and TRBJ2-4; the match to TRBD2 covers 7 bases. From germline, CDR1 is MDHEN and CDR2 SYDVKM. Germline trimming cut 2 bases from V and 11 bases from J; bases unmatched to any gene: 15. The CDR3 is 16 residues long. The full variable domain, with the rest looked up from reference TRBV28 and TRBJ2-4, is DVKVTQSSRYLVKRTGEKVFLECVQDMDHENMFWYRQDPGLGLRLIYFSYDVKMKEKGDIPEGYSVSREKKERFSLILESASTNQTSMYLCASSLMGTSAHKLQYFGAGTRLSVL.

The chain employs TRBV6-5 and TRBJ1-2, with unresolved D. Germline V lookup: CDR1 MNHEY, CDR2 SVGAGI. CDR3 length: 16 amino acids. The V gene lost 0 bases and the J gene lost 0 bases, with 11 bases spanning the gap. The CDR3 bases are TGTGCCAGCAGTTACTCGAGCCACAGTCCTAACTATGGCTACACCTTC. Amino acids: CASSYSSHSPNYGYTF.

The chain employs TRBV5-1 and TRBJ2-3; weak D call: TRBD2 (6 bases). Trimming left V 5 bases short and J 2 bases short, with 15 bases between. Germline V gene lookup returns CDR1 SGHRS and CDR2 YFSETQ. This CDR3 region has 15 residues. The DNA for the CDR3 is TGCGCCAGCAGGGATCTAGCGAAATACACAGATACGCAGTATTTT. As protein: CASRDLAKYTDTQYF.

This sequence joins TRBV21-1 and TRBJ1-5; TRBD1 is taken as the D call from the table, unchecked against the DNA. TRBV21-1 is flagged as a pseudogene. This CDR3 contains 15 residues. CDR3 in amino acids: CASSKGAGGGQPQHF. The CDR3 nucleotides are TGTGCCAGCAGCAAAGGGGCAGGGGGCGGCCAGCCCCAGCATTTT.

This sequence joins TRBV5-5 and TRBJ1-2; tentatively, D is TRBD1 (5 bases). The length of the CDR3 is 14 residues. Germline CDR1 SGHKS, CDR2 YYEKEE (reference sequence). V was cut by 0 bases and J by 4 bases, with 10 bases left in between. The CDR3 region is CASSLAGGGYGYTF. The CDR3 DNA sequence: TGTGCCAGCAGCTTGGCCGGGGGTGGCTATGGCTACACCTTC.

This chain joins TRBV5-1 and TRBJ2-3; D may be TRBD2 (5 bases). Per germline, CDR1 SGHRS and CDR2 YFSETQ. V was trimmed by 4 bases and J by 7 bases, leaving 25 bases between them. The CDR3 contains 17 residues. The CDR3 region has the DNA TGCGCCAGCAGCCCCCAAAGCGGACCTCCCCCTTTCAATACGCAGTATTTT. Its protein product is CASSPQSGPPPFNTQYF.

This clone occurred a few times. The J gene is TRBJ2-5, the V gene TRBV6-1; D is uncertain. The J call may be mistaken, given a closer DNA end match to TRBJ2-7. Germline V gene data show CDR1 as MNHNS and CDR2 as SASEGT. The CDR3 is 11 residues long. CDR3 protein: CASSGNYEQYF. The CDR3 bases are TGTGCCAGCAGTGGGAACTACGAGCAGTACTTC.

This clone was seen a single time. DNA for the CDR3: TGTGCCAGCAGCTTAGCGCGCGTCGCTGGCGGGCAGTTCTTC. Translation: CASSLARVAGGQFF. The chain links TRBV7-2 to TRBJ2-1; D gene unclear. In germline, CDR1 is SGHTA, CDR2 FQGNSA. Trimming pared 0 bases from V and 12 bases from J, leaving 15 bases between. The CDR3 length is 14 residues.

This clone has a single count. The rearrangement uses TRBV7-2 and TRBJ1-4, with a tentative D call TRBD1 (5 bases). The CDR3 length is 15 residues. Trimming shortened V by 5 bases and J by 7 bases, and 17 bases separated the two germline ends. CDR1 SGHTA and CDR2 FQGNSA come from the germline V gene. In DNA, the CDR3 is TGTGCCAGCAGCCCCCGACAGAGCCTTAGTGAAAAACTGTTTTTT. This translates into CASSPRQSLSEKLFF.

This clone has just a few counts. The DNA of the CDR3 is TGTGCCAGCAGCCCCGGACAGGGTGGCAATCAGCCCCAGCATTTT. Amino acids: CASSPGQGGNQPQHF. The rearrangement links TRBV7-9 to TRBJ1-5, with 8 bases fitting TRBD1. The CDR3 contains 15 residues. CDR1 is SEHNR, CDR2 FQNEAQ, per germline (reference sequence). The V gene end was trimmed by 5 bases and the J gene end by 2 bases; junction bases not matched to a gene: 5.